This TCR beta chain is from a study of blood T cell repertoires in COVID-19 (dated by TCRdb to 2019 to 2021). With respect to the entire study: Samples from collaborators originated in the United States, Italy and Spain and spanned both the acute and convalescent phases of COVID-19. A de-identified subject ID, COVID-19 status, age in years and sex were almost always included in the sample metadata. The prospective study material was composed of cDNA or gDNA derived from T cells, B-cell-depleted T cells, or PBMCs. A freely available public database, intended as a resource for researchers studying the immune response to SARS-CoV-2, is where the repertoires were released. Samples were obtained from the ongoing ImmuneRACE study (first 160 participants) and from 1,200 or so subjects provided by 6 global collaborators. Where HLA class I and class II types were available, the types were taken from metadata supplied by the sample provider, not from assay-based typing. Subjects who had been exposed to COVID-19, were actively infected with it, or had recovered from it provided the deeply sampled blood TCRbeta repertoires that made up the dataset.

The germline V gene yields MRHNA for CDR1 and SNTAGT for CDR2. Counted from cysteine to phenylalanine, this CDR3 has 15 amino acids. Here the CDR3 DNA is all that survives: 45 bases in frame from base 1. Trimming leaves V shorter by 3 bases and J shorter by 3 bases, with the junction holding 2 bases beyond the gene matches. TCRbeta CDR3 regions were amplified from genomic DNA by means of the immunoSEQ Assay, a bias-controlled multiplex PCR. For the original study's pipeline: Within the assay, amplification of reference gene primers was used to estimate how many nucleated cells each sample contained. Sequence reads were collapsed and filtered to measure the absolute abundance of every unique TCRbeta CDR3 rearrangement. For each sample, productive Simpson clonality was calculated as the square root of Simpson's diversity index over productive rearrangements. The table was pulled from immuneACCESS by TCRdb, which kept in-frame rearrangements only. Such tables lose some clones; where checked, under half of the loss comes from unresolved V genes, and the rest has no known cause. For V, J and clone size, that table is used; D and trimming come from the DNA. In all, the sample holds approximately 130,000 clones, and about four fifths of those were seen once. The ten largest make up roughly 9% of the sample.

Comment on this clone: The antigen this receptor binds is unknown. The sample holds no much larger clone one base away, and base qualities are not on file.

Whole blood was collected in K2EDTA tubes by collaborating institutions according to the institutions' own protocols. Collaborator samples were shipped for TCRbeta analysis as frozen whole blood, isolated PBMCs, or DNA extracted from either sample type. The investigation overall reported the following: The amount of clinical and demographic metadata varied by source and participant and was provided uncurated.

Sequenced material: peripheral blood. The sequence is built from TRBV6-4 and TRBJ2-6, with 7 bases in between that match TRBD1. The sequence derives from a man aged 35 to 55 with active or convalescent COVID-19. The CDR3 protein sequence reads: CASSERGLGANVLTF. The nucleotide sequence is TGTGCCAGCAGTGAGAGGGGGCTTGGGGCCAACGTCCTGACTTTC.